What follows are 29 T cell receptor beta chains derived from one specimen sequenced in a study of T-cell memory formation after mild COVID-19. From the 5' RACE reads, TCRdb called clonotypes with MiXCR, one entry per CDR3 protein. The top ten hold roughly an eighth of the sample, which has some 330,000 distinct CDR3 sequences, under 25% seen once. Specimen: PBMCs or a T cell subset sorted from them (not recorded which). The source of these receptors is an adult woman who had mild COVID-19 (a few samples of this study predate the infection). Cell type and time point are not known.

The genes are TRBV20-1 and TRBJ2-3, with a tentative D call TRBD1 (6 bases). The germline CDR1 and CDR2 sequences are DFQATT and SNEGSKA (reference sequence). CDR3 size: 13 residues. With 3 bases removed from V and 6 bases from J, the gap between germline ends came to 13 bases. CDR3 amino acids: CSASNRVGDTQYF. CDR3 nucleotide sequence: TGCAGTGCTAGTAACAGGGTCGGGGATACGCAGTATTTT.

The chain employs TRBV4-3 and TRBJ2-3; 9 positions match TRBD2. CDR3 length: 15 amino acids. V shed 4 bases and J 2 bases; nucleotides not matched to a gene: 4. Germline V gene data show CDR1 as LGHNA and CDR2 as YSLEER. The CDR3 region is CASSPAGGFTDTQYF. In nucleotides, the CDR3 is TGCGCCAGCAGCCCAGCGGGAGGTTTCACAGATACGCAGTATTTT.

This clonotype was observed a handful of times. This chain joins TRBV28 and TRBJ1-1, with TRBD1 matching 7 bases. Germline trimming cut 3 bases from V and 5 bases from J; bases unmatched to any gene: 9. The CDR3 contains 15 residues. Germline CDR1 is MDHEN and CDR2 is SYDVKM. The CDR3 bases are TGTGCCAGCAGTTTTCGGACAGGCCCCGGGACTGAAGCTTTCTTT. This gives the protein CASSFRTGPGTEAFF.

This clonotype has only a few counts. V usage is TRBV3-1 and J usage is TRBJ1-5, with D possibly TRBD1 on 5 matching bases. This CDR3 is built from 16 residues. Trimming shortened V by 6 bases and J by 3 bases, and 18 bases separated the two germline ends. From germline, CDR1 is LGHDT and CDR2 YNNKEL (reference sequence). In nucleotides, the CDR3 is TGTGCCAGCAGTCCGCGGGGGGGATCCCCCAATCAGCCCCAGCATTTT. Residues: CASSPRGGSPNQPQHF.

This clonotype appeared many times. The J gene is TRBJ2-1, the V gene TRBV6-5; tentative D call: TRBD2 (6 bases). Germline CDR1 MNHEY, CDR2 SVGAGI. V was pared by 5 bases and J by 7 bases, with 15 bases between. The CDR3 length is 14 residues. CDR3 coding DNA: TGTGCCAGCAGTACTTGGCGGGAAGTAAATGAGCAGTTCTTC. This gives the protein CASSTWREVNEQFF.

The chain combines TRBV25-1 with TRBJ2-4; maybe TRBD1 (7 bases). The V gene's germline CDR1 is MGHDK and CDR2 SYGVNS. This CDR3 is built from 14 residues. V was trimmed by 3 bases and J by 7 bases, leaving 13 bases between them. This CDR3 is CASSEGQSGNIQYF. DNA for the CDR3: TGTGCCAGCAGTGAGGGACAGAGCGGGAACATTCAGTACTTC.

This clonotype has only a few counts. The chain carries TRBV20-1 and TRBJ1-1; D might be TRBD1 (6 bases). There are 15 residues in the CDR3. CDR1 is DFQATT, CDR2 SNEGSKA, per germline (reference sequence). Trimming cost V 1 base and J 5 bases, with 17 bases left between them. This CDR3 reads CSARGLQGLPTEAFF. Written as DNA, the CDR3 is TGCAGTGCTAGAGGATTACAGGGTTTGCCGACTGAAGCTTTCTTT.

There are a few counts of this clonotype. The chain is built from TRBV11-3 and TRBJ2-2; D unresolved. Trimming took off 2 bases at V and 5 bases at J, with 6 bases between the two ends. This CDR3 is built from 13 residues. CDR1 and CDR2 (germline): SGHNT, YENEEA. The CDR3: CASSLIGTGELFF. The CDR3 coding sequence is TGTGCCAGCAGCTTAATTGGTACCGGGGAGCTGTTTTTT.

This clonotype was detected a few times. The gene calls are TRBV5-1 and TRBJ1-4, with 7 positions matching TRBD1. The CDR3 length is 15 residues. V lost 4 bases to trimming and J lost 5 bases; unmatched junction nucleotides: 8. Germline V gives CDR1 SGHRS, CDR2 YFSETQ. Here the CDR3 reads CASSTTTGRNEKLFF. The CDR3, as DNA: TGCGCCAGCAGCACCACGACAGGGCGGAATGAAAAACTGTTTTTT.

This clonotype occurred many times. The gene calls are TRBV12-3 or TRBV12-4 and TRBJ2-1, with TRBD2 as a possible D gene (5 bases). The CDR3 is 13 residues long. V was cut by 6 bases and J by 9 bases, with 15 bases left in between. The CDR3 region is CASRQGPGSEQFF. CDR3 DNA: TGTGCCAGCAGACAAGGGCCGGGGAGTGAGCAGTTCTTC.

This chain links TRBV6-1 with TRBJ1-2; tentative D call: TRBD1 (5 bases). V dropped 6 bases and J dropped 3 bases, with 14 bases sitting between them. Germline CDR1 is MNHNS and CDR2 is SASEGT. The CDR3 is made up of 14 amino acids. CDR3 sequence reads: CASSQEGGDYGYTF. The CDR3, as DNA: TGTGCCAGCAGCCAAGAGGGAGGGGACTATGGCTACACCTTC.

The V and J genes are TRBV5-1 and TRBJ2-3, with 7 nucleotides matching TRBD1. The germline V gene encodes CDR1 SGHRS and CDR2 YFSETQ. V was clipped by 4 bases and J by 4 bases; unmatched bases: 12. CDR3 length: 16 residues. The CDR3 here is CASSLPDGTEADTQYF. In DNA, the CDR3 is TGCGCCAGCAGCCTACCAGATGGGACAGAGGCAGATACGCAGTATTTT.

The rearrangement uses TRBV5-1 and TRBJ1-1, with unresolved D. Germline CDR1 and CDR2: SGHRS and YFSETQ. The CDR3 has 14 residues. Deletions cut 0 bases from V and 1 base from J, with 7 bases between. As DNA, the CDR3 is TGCGCCAGCAGCTTGGCAGCGGCGAACACTGAAGCTTTCTTT. Amino acid sequence: CASSLAAANTEAFF.

The sample holds a few counts of this clonotype. The V and J genes are TRBV9 and TRBJ1-1; 10 bases are shared with TRBD1. The V and J ends lost 4 bases and 4 bases, in that order; junction bases with no gene match: 4. The CDR3 covers 14 residues. Germline CDR1 reads SGDLS; CDR2 reads YYNGEE. The CDR3 DNA sequence: TGTGCCAGCAGCCCACGGGACAGGGGCACTGAAGCTTTCTTT. Translation gives CASSPRDRGTEAFF.

J is TRBJ2-1 and V is TRBV4-3; 12 bases map to TRBD2. J gave up 3 bases and V 3 bases, and 6 bases lay outside the gene matches. Germline V gene lookup returns CDR1 LGHNA and CDR2 YSLEER. The CDR3 consists of 17 residues. CDR3 bases: TGCGCCAGCAGCCAGGACAGACTAGCGGGAGTCTACAATGAGCAGTTCTTC. This encodes CASSQDRLAGVYNEQFF.

The V call is TRBV7-3, the J call TRBJ2-7, with a possible D match to TRBD1 (5 bases). Germline V gives CDR1 SGHTA, CDR2 FQGTGA. Trimming removed 5 bases at V and 3 bases at J, with 17 bases between. CDR3 length: 15 residues. Here the CDR3 reads CASSQDSFGHYEQYF. CDR3 DNA sequence: TGTGCCAGCAGCCAAGACAGTTTCGGGCACTACGAGCAGTACTTC.

The CDR3 spells CAWSGGNQPQHF. The DNA of the CDR3 is TGTGCCTGGAGTGGGGGCAATCAGCCCCAGCATTTT. The chain joins TRBV30 to TRBJ1-5; D is unclear. V shed 1 base and J shed 2 bases, with 3 bases lying between them. CDR3 size: 12 residues. Looked up from germline, CDR1 is GTSNPN and CDR2 is SVGIG (reference sequence).

The chain recombines TRBV7-9 with TRBJ2-7; possibly TRBD1 or TRBD2 for D (5 bases each). Trimming removed 5 bases from V and 4 bases from J, with 15 bases in between. Germline CDR1 is SEHNR and CDR2 is FQNEAQ (reference sequence). This CDR3 has 14 residues. The DNA for the CDR3 is TGTGCCAGCAGCCGCCGGGACCGGCTTTACGAGCAGTACTTC. This gives the protein CASSRRDRLYEQYF.

This clonotype was picked up a small number of times. This chain joins TRBV7-8 and TRBJ2-4, with 8 positions matching TRBD1. From germline, CDR1 is SGHVS and CDR2 FQNEAQ. The CDR3 is 16 amino acids. With V trimmed by 4 bases and J by 6 bases, 11 bases remained unmatched. The CDR3 DNA reads TGTGCCAGCAGCTCCCGGCTGGTAGACAGGGGAAACATTCAGTACTTC. This encodes CASSSRLVDRGNIQYF.

The V call is TRBV6-1, the J call TRBJ2-7; D remains ambiguous. The length of the CDR3 is 15 residues. CDR1 and CDR2 (germline): MNHNS, SASEGT. V lost 2 bases to trimming and J lost 6 bases, with 17 bases between them. DNA of the CDR3: TGTGCCAGCAGTGAATGGTGGTCCACCCCCAGCGAGCAGTACTTC. It specifies CASSEWWSTPSEQYF.

The genes are TRBV5-5 and TRBJ2-7; D gene unclear. V was shortened by 2 bases and J by 2 bases, with 11 bases between the two germline ends. Per the germline V gene, CDR1 is SGHKS and CDR2 is YYEKEE (reference sequence). The CDR3 covers 14 residues. Written as DNA, the CDR3 is TGTGCCAGCAGCTTTGGCTTGACTCCCTACGAGCAGTACTTC. Translated, it gives CASSFGLTPYEQYF.

This clonotype was detected a few times. The chain uses TRBV5-1 and TRBJ2-1; D might be TRBD1 (6 bases). The CDR3 totals 13 residues. In germline, CDR1 is SGHRS, CDR2 YFSETQ. Trimming cost V 0 bases and J 9 bases, with 10 bases left between them. The CDR3 nucleotides are TGCGCCAGCAGCTTGGTGGGGGACATTGAGCAGTTCTTC. Amino acid sequence: CASSLVGDIEQFF.

This clonotype was seen a handful of times. The chain has TRBV9 and TRBJ2-5, with D perhaps matching TRBD1 or TRBD2 (6 bases each). From germline, CDR1 is SGDLS and CDR2 YYNGEE. The CDR3 totals 15 residues. V lost 0 bases and J lost 2, with 11 bases in between. CDR3 coding DNA: TGTGCCAGCAGCGTAGGGGGGGCAGTGCAAGAGACCCAGTACTTC. Its protein is CASSVGGAVQETQYF.

J is TRBJ2-2 and V is TRBV7-8, with 10 positions matching TRBD2. J lost 4 bases, V lost 0 bases, and 2 bases had no gene match. Germline-derived CDR1 and CDR2 are SGHVS and FQNEAQ. The CDR3 runs to 16 residues. In nucleotides, the CDR3 is TGTGCCAGCAGCTTAGCGGTAGCGGGAGGCACCGGGGAGCTGTTTTTT. It translates to CASSLAVAGGTGELFF.

This clonotype appeared a few times. The genes are TRBV24-1 and TRBJ2-1; possibly TRBD2 for D (6 bases). This CDR3 spans 16 amino acids. Germline lookup yields CDR1 KGHDR and CDR2 SFDVKD. V was pared by 5 bases and J by 0 bases, with 13 bases between. The CDR3 reads CATSGRGTSSYNEQFF. In DNA form, the CDR3 reads TGTGCCACCAGTGGACGGGGGACGAGCTCCTACAATGAGCAGTTCTTC.

CDR3 loop: CASSDAGLAGFTDTQYF. The DNA for the CDR3 is TGTGCCAGCAGCGACGCTGGACTAGCGGGCTTCACAGATACGCAGTATTTT. The rearrangement links TRBV7-9 to TRBJ2-3, with 11 bases identical to TRBD2. The CDR3 sequence is 17 residues long. The germline CDR1 and CDR2 sequences are SEHNR and FQNEAQ (reference sequence). The V gene end was trimmed by 5 bases and the J gene end by 2 bases; junction bases not matched to a gene: 9.

This clonotype was picked up a small number of times. J is TRBJ2-1 and V is TRBV5-1; the D is unclear. The CDR3 sequence is 19 residues long. With 1 base removed from V and 0 bases from J, the gap between germline ends came to 20 bases. CDR1 is SGHRS and CDR2 is YFSETQ in the germline V gene. CDR3 amino acids: CASSLLHAQEIHSYNEQFF. The CDR3 DNA reads as TGCGCCAGCAGCTTGCTCCACGCGCAGGAAATTCACTCCTACAATGAGCAGTTCTTC.

V gene TRBV7-3 combines with J gene TRBJ2-1; D remains ambiguous. V was cut by 5 bases and J by 9 bases, with 17 bases left in between. The germline gives CDR1 SGHTA, CDR2 FQGTGA. The CDR3 has 14 amino acids. The CDR3 protein is CASSASPLLTEQFF. The CDR3 DNA is TGTGCCAGCAGCGCCAGCCCGCTACTAACTGAGCAGTTCTTC.

CDR3 protein: CASSPDLAGLYNEQFF. CDR3 coding DNA: TGTGCCAGCAGTCCCGATCTAGCGGGTTTATACAATGAGCAGTTCTTC. The chain couples TRBV6-6 to TRBJ2-1; 8 nucleotides align to TRBD2. The CDR3 has 16 residues. Germline V CDR1 and CDR2: MNHNY, SVGAGI (reference sequence). After removal of 5 bases from V and 4 bases from J, the junction contained 10 bases not matched to a gene.